Listed below are T cell receptor beta chains from one sample, sequenced in a study of T cell responses to AZD1222 COVID-19 vaccine. Some clones are missing from TCRdb's copy, which holds only in-frame ones; the method was immunoSEQ multiplex PCR. Of more than 95,000 clones in the sample, about 88% are singletons; the top ten hold roughly 4.5%. This sample comprised peripheral blood, obtained on day 0 of AZD1222 vaccination. The receptors were sampled from an adult in good health. The CDR3 runs from the conserved cysteine through the conserved F or W. The D gene is left open where the match is weak.

TRBD2,TRBJ2-1,TRBV10-3,TGTGCCATCAGTGAGTCCCTTAGCGGGGGAGTTTACAATGAGCAGTTCTTC,CAISESLSGGVYNEQFF
TRBD2,TRBJ2-1,TRBV4-3,TGCGCCAGCAGCCATAACGGGGGGGCTTACAATGAGCAGTTCTTC,CASSHNGGAYNEQFF
.,TRBJ2-7,TRBV3-1/TRBV3-2,TGTGCCAGCAGCCAAGGGCAGGTGAGAACCTACGAGCAGTACTTC,CASSQGQVRTYEQYF
.,TRBJ2-2,TRBV5-8,TGTGCCAGCAGCTTCGGGCAGGGCTGGACCGGGGAGCTGTTTTTT,CASSFGQGWTGELFF
.,TRBJ2-2,TRBV5-1,TGCGCCAGCAGCTTGGTTGCGGGGATCGGGGAGCTGTTTTTT,CASSLVAGIGELFF
.,TRBJ1-5,TRBV7-8,TGTGCCAGCGGGCGGGGCAATCAGCCCCAGCATTTT,CASGRGNQPQHF
.,TRBJ2-3,TRBV14,TGTGCCAGCAGCCAAACGATGCCTCGCATACAGGGCATTGATACGCAGTATTTT,CASSQTMPRIQGIDTQYF
TRBD1,TRBJ1-1,TRBV4-3,TGCGCCAGCAGCCGGGGAGGAGGGGGCGCCGTCACTGAAGCTTTCTTT,CASSRGGGGAVTEAFF
TRBD1,TRBJ1-6,TRBV28,TGTGCCAGCAGTTCCGGACAGGCTGATTCACCCCTCCACTTT,CASSSGQADSPLHF
TRBD2,TRBJ2-3,TRBV7-6,TGTGCCAGCAGCTTAGGTAGGGGAGGGTCTACCAGCACAGATACGCAGTATTTT,CASSLGRGGSTSTDTQYF
.,TRBJ2-6,TRBV6-5,TGTGCCAGCAGTTACGCGGAGAGCTCTGGGGCCAACGTCCTGACTTTC,CASSYAESSGANVLTF
.,TRBJ2-4,TRBV18,TGTGCCAGCTCACTGGTATCAACAGACCGCAAAAACATTCAGTACTTC,CASSLVSTDRKNIQYF
.,TRBJ1-1,TRBV14,TGTGCCAGCAGCCAAGATCTCGGGACGGCGAACACTGAAGCTTTCTTT,CASSQDLGTANTEAFF
.,TRBJ1-5,TRBV27,TGTGCCAGCAGTTTTTCCAGGAATGGTGATCAGCCCCAGCATTTT,CASSFSRNGDQPQHF
.,TRBJ2-5,TRBV5-1,TGCGCCAGCAGCGTAACCCCAGACTTCCGAGAGACCCAGTACTTC,CASSVTPDFRETQYF
.,TRBJ1-2,TRBV9,TGTGCCAGCAGCGTAGGCGGGGCGCAGTACTATGGCTACACCTTC,CASSVGGAQYYGYTF
.,TRBJ1-2,TRBV5-6,TGTGCCAGCAGCTTGTATCCGGGCTACTATGGCTACACCTTC,CASSLYPGYYGYTF